These T cell receptor beta chains were read from a single sample in a study of blood T cell repertoires in COVID-19. Here immunoSEQ multiplex PCR was the method, and the copy in TCRdb shows in-frame clones only, minus some. The sample includes 120,000 to 150,000 clones, more than 80% of them seen just once. Sequencing was carried out using peripheral blood. The receptor source for this set is a woman older than 75 with acute or convalescent COVID-19. The CDR3 runs from the conserved cysteine through the conserved F or W. The D gene is left open where the match is weak. Size tells how often a clone was seen (once, few, many) or the class of an expanded clone, and some rows leave it out.

NA,NA,16,TRBJ1-1,TRBV7-2,TGTGCCAGCAGCTTCCAGACCCAACGGGGGGCGGTTGAAGCTTTCTTT,CASSFQTQRGAVEAFF
TRBD1,NA,14,TRBJ1-2,TRBV6-5,TGTGCCAGCAGTTATCACAGGGGAGTCGCTGGCTACACCTTC,CASSYHRGVAGYTF
NA,NA,13,TRBJ1-1,TRBV7-2,TGTGCCAGCAGCCCGCAGGGTAAAACTGAAGCTTTCTTT,CASSPQGKTEAFF
NA,NA,15,TRBJ1-5,TRBV2,TGTGCCAGCAGTGAGAATCGGGGAAGCAATCAGCCCCAGCATTTT,CASSENRGSNQPQHF
NA,few,16,TRBJ1-1,TRBV3-1/TRBV3-2,TGTGCCAGCAGCCAAGAAACAGGATCCTCGAACACTGAAGCTTTCTTT,CASSQETGSSNTEAFF
NA,NA,15,TRBJ2-5,TRBV4-2,TGTGCCAGCAGCCAAGACGTGTTAACTCAAGAGACCCAGTACTTC,CASSQDVLTQETQYF
TRBD1,NA,14,TRBJ1-1,TRBV6-2/TRBV6-3,TGTGCCAGCAGTTACCAGGGGGCCGGGACTGAAGCTTTCTTT,CASSYQGAGTEAFF
NA,NA,14,TRBJ1-4,TRBV18,TGTGCCAGCTCTCGGACAGACCCCAATGAAAAACTGTTTTTT,CASSRTDPNEKLFF
TRBD1,NA,16,TRBJ2-3,TRBV5-1,TGCGCCAGCAGCCCGGGACAGGGAGTTTCCACAGATACGCAGTATTTT,CASSPGQGVSTDTQYF
NA,NA,15,TRBJ1-5,TRBV6-5,TGTGCCAGCAGTACAGAGGGGGGGAGCAATCAGCCCCAGCATTTT,CASSTEGGSNQPQHF
NA,NA,14,TRBJ1-2,TRBV30,TGTGCCTGGAGTGTACGGGCAGGGGCCTATGGCTACACCTTC,CAWSVRAGAYGYTF
NA,NA,14,TRBJ1-2,TRBV19,TGTGCCAGTAGTAAAGGGGCAACTAACTATGGCTACACCTTC,CASSKGATNYGYTF
NA,NA,17,TRBJ1-6,TRBV6-6,TGTGCCAGCAGTAGATACAGGGTATTCTCCTATAATTCACCCCTCCACTTT,CASSRYRVFSYNSPLHF
TRBD1,NA,13,TRBJ2-5,TRBV7-3,TGTGCCAGCAGCGTGACAGGGGGAGAGACCCAGTACTTC,CASSVTGGETQYF
TRBD1,NA,16,TRBJ1-1,TRBV5-1,TGCGCCAGCAGCCGGGTTACAGGGGGCCGGGTTACTGAAGCTTTCTTT,CASSRVTGGRVTEAFF
TRBD1,NA,15,TRBJ2-1,TRBV4-1,TGCGCCAGCAGCCAGGGACAGGGTGTTACCAATGAGCAGTTCTTC,CASSQGQGVTNEQFF
TRBD1,NA,13,TRBJ1-1,TRBV19,TGTGCCAGTAGTTTAAACCAGGGGGCTACGGCTTTCTTT,CASSLNQGATAFF
TRBD1,few,14,TRBJ2-2,TRBV2,TGTGCCAGCAGGGGACAGTCGAACACCGGGGAGCTGTTTTTT,CASRGQSNTGELFF
TRBD1,NA,13,TRBJ2-1,TRBV5-1,TGCGCCAGCAGCCTGGGACAGGGCGATGAGCAGTTCTTC,CASSLGQGDEQFF
NA,once,19,TRBJ1-1,TRBV21-1,TGTGCCAGCAGCAAGAACCGGGACAGAGCCGACCTAAAGAACACTGAAGCTTTCTTT,CASSKNRDRADLKNTEAFF
NA,NA,14,TRBJ1-1,TRBV4-3,TGCGCCAGCAGCCTAACAGGGTTCGGCACTGAAGCTTTCTTT,CASSLTGFGTEAFF
TRBD2,NA,15,TRBJ2-5,TRBV5-1,TGCGCCAGCGCGCGACCGGGGGGGCCGGGAGAGACCCAGTACTTC,CASARPGGPGETQYF
TRBD2,NA,15,TRBJ2-7,TRBV5-1,TGCGCCAGCAGCTCCGGGGGGCGGGGGGCTTACGAGCAGTACTTC,CASSSGGRGAYEQYF
TRBD1,NA,16,TRBJ1-6,TRBV6-6,TGTGCCGGACGAGAGTCCGGGACAGGGGACGGATCACCCCTCCACTTT,CAGRESGTGDGSPLHF
NA,few,18,TRBJ2-1,TRBV7-8,TGTGCCAGCAGCTTATTTTTAGAGATAGCGGCCAACTACAATGAGCAGTTCTTC,CASSLFLEIAANYNEQFF
NA,NA,15,TRBJ1-2,TRBV4-3,TGCGCCAGCAGCCAAGATTTAGGGGTTAACTATGGCTACACCTTC,CASSQDLGVNYGYTF
NA,NA,13,TRBJ1-6,TRBV14,TGTGCCAGCAGCTTCACAGGAAATTCACCCCTCCACTTT,CASSFTGNSPLHF
TRBD2,NA,16,TRBJ2-3,TRBV5-1,TGCGCCAGCAGCTTGGGTCTAGCGGGAAGCACAGATACGCAGTATTTT,CASSLGLAGSTDTQYF
NA,NA,16,TRBJ1-1,TRBV27,TGTGCCAGCAGCCCCCCGCCAGCGGGACTGAACACTGAAGCTTTCTTT,CASSPPPAGLNTEAFF
NA,NA,13,TRBJ1-2,TRBV15,TGTGCCACCAGCAGAGATCTCCAGGTCGGCTACACCTTC,CATSRDLQVGYTF
NA,once,16,TRBJ1-4,TRBV5-1,TGCGCCAGCAGCTTGGGCTGGGCTGCAACTAATGAAAAACTGTTTTTT,CASSLGWAATNEKLFF
NA,NA,15,TRBJ2-2,TRBV5-1,TGCGCCAGCAGCCGCGGGACAGTGGGAGGCGGGGAGCTGTTTTTT,CASSRGTVGGGELFF
TRBD1,NA,15,TRBJ1-2,TRBV5-5,TGTGCCAGCAGCGTATTACCCACAGGGGGTGATGGCTACACCTTC,CASSVLPTGGDGYTF
TRBD1,NA,15,TRBJ1-2,TRBV19,TGTGCCAGTAGTATAGGTGGACAGGCCCTCTATGGCTACACCTTC,CASSIGGQALYGYTF
NA,NA,14,TRBJ1-2,TRBV6-1,TGTGCCAGCAGTGAAAGCGGTGCTAACTATGGCTACACCTTC,CASSESGANYGYTF
NA,NA,14,TRBJ1-1,TRBV12-5,TGTGCTAGTGGTTCGGGGACACCGAACACTGAAGCTTTCTTT,CASGSGTPNTEAFF
TRBD1,NA,15,TRBJ1-2,TRBV30,TGTGCCTGGAGCTCGATCGGACAGGGGCCGTATGGCTACACCTTC,CAWSSIGQGPYGYTF